This TCR beta chain came from a study of long-term antiretroviral therapy in people with HIV. About the study: A decade or so separates the oldest specimens from the later 2015 immediate-ART recommendation.

Survey-level resolution applied to immunoSEQ assay v3.0. The table came from immunoSEQ multiplex PCR; TCRdb's copy has only in-frame clones and leaves some out. The table records roughly 28,000 clones, 91% of them present only once. Details on this clone: What it binds is not known.

Study results and limitations: Blood specimens, gathered between the mid-2000s and the late 2010s, were possibly obtained under older ART regimens. Whereas controls had wider CDR3 length ranges, HIV repertoires had narrower ones. ART was followed by higher diversity that remained below transplant donor controls.

The receptor was derived from a man between 18 and 35 years old with HIV. This specimen consisted of unsorted PBMCs, obtained 3.1 years after starting antiretroviral therapy.

CDR3 in DNA: TGTGCCAGCAGTGCCCGGGGACCCCTCCACTTT. As protein: CASSARGPLHF. The chain has TRBV2 and TRBJ1-6, with unresolved D. The CDR3 consists of 11 residues. Per germline, CDR1 SNHLY and CDR2 FYNNEI. V was clipped by 4 bases and J by 12 bases, with 7 bases between them.